These 21 T cell receptor beta chains came from one sample sequenced in a study of glioma-infiltrating T cells. The iRepertoire nested amplicon-rescue multiplex PCR amplified TCR alpha and beta CDR3s from RNA. Via MiXCR, TCRdb re-called the multiplex PCR reads, giving one row per CDR3 protein. The sample holds around 150,000 distinct CDR3 sequences, more than 35% seen once. The specimen sequenced was glioma tissue, nonneoplastic brain tissue, or PBMCs (not recorded which). These receptors came from a human donor with low-grade glioma or glioblastoma, undergoing nonglioma brain surgery, or in good health (not recorded which).

In DNA, the CDR3 is TGTGCCAGCAGCTCCCGGCAGGGCCATGAAGCTTTCTTT. The encoded protein is CASSSRQGHEAFF. J is TRBJ1-1 and V is TRBV7-2; D possibly corresponds to TRBD1 (5 bases). Trimming shortened V by 4 bases and J by 7 bases, and 13 bases separated the two germline ends. There are 13 residues in the CDR3. CDR1 SGHTA and CDR2 FQGNSA come from the germline V gene. The full variable domain, rest sourced from reference TRBV7-2 and TRBJ1-1, is GAGVSQSPSNKVTEKGKDVELRCDPISGHTALYWYRQSLGQGLEFLIYFQGNSAPDKSGLPSDRFSAERTGGSVSTLTIQRTQQEDSAVYLCASSSRQGHEAFFGQGTRLTVV.

This clonotype showed up just a few times. Given a much more abundant clone one base away, this may be a read error. The CDR3, as DNA: TGTGCCCGCAGCCTCGACGGTCTCAATCAGCCCCAGCATTTT. It is translated as CARSLDGLNQPQHF. This chain connects TRBV7-2 to TRBJ1-5; D is unresolved. Germline loops: CDR1 SGHTA, CDR2 FQGNSA. This CDR3 is built from 14 residues.

This chain joins TRBV15 and TRBJ2-5; 8 bases map to TRBD2. J was trimmed by 1 base and V by 1 base; bases with no gene match: 8. CDR1 is LNHNV, CDR2 YYDKDF, per germline (reference sequence). This CDR3 is 17 amino acids long. The CDR3: CATSRGVAGRTQETQYF. Written as DNA, the CDR3 is TGTGCCACCAGCAGAGGGGTAGCGGGGAGAACCCAAGAGACCCAGTACTTC.

The rearrangement joins TRBV2 to TRBJ2-7; D remains unclear. The CDR3 has 13 residues. Germline lookup yields CDR1 SNHLY and CDR2 FYNNEI. V was pared by 8 bases and J by 1 base, with 12 bases between. CDR3 sequence reads: CASVLQDSYEQYF. The CDR3 DNA is TGTGCCAGCGTTCTCCAGGATTCCTACGAGCAGTACTTC.

This clonotype appeared a few times. The rearrangement links TRBV2 to TRBJ2-5, with 11 nucleotides matching TRBD2. Trimming at V came to 4 bases and at J to 5 bases, leaving 6 bases not matched to a gene. Germline V lookup: CDR1 SNHLY, CDR2 FYNNEI. The CDR3 loop spans 15 amino acids. In DNA form, the CDR3 reads TGTGCCAGCAGTGCTCTAGCGGGGGGCCCGGAGACCCAGTACTTC. Amino acids: CASSALAGGPETQYF.

This rearrangement joins TRBV6-1 to TRBJ1-5; 11 bases line up with TRBD1. Trimming at V came to 6 bases and at J to 1 base, leaving 8 bases not matched to a gene. The CDR3 has 17 amino acids. Germline loops: CDR1 MNHNS, CDR2 SASEGT. CDR3 nucleotide sequence: TGTGCCAGCAGACGGACAGGGGGCTCTGGAAGCAATCAGCCCCAGCATTTT. It specifies CASRRTGGSGSNQPQHF.

The genes are TRBV5-1 and TRBJ2-3, with D uncertain. The CDR3 is made up of 13 amino acids. The germline V gene has CDR1 SGHRS and CDR2 YFSETQ. Trimming cost V 0 bases and J 4 bases, with 6 bases left between them. The CDR3 loop reads CASSLAIADTQYF. The DNA of the CDR3 is TGCGCCAGCAGCTTGGCCATAGCAGATACGCAGTATTTT.

Comment on this clonotype: Here the CDR3 omits its conserved ending phenylalanine or tryptophan, so a read error is the likely source. The chain uses TRBV6-6 and TRBJ2-7; the match to TRBD1 covers 10 bases. Looked up from germline, CDR1 is MNHNY and CDR2 is SVGAGI (reference sequence). The CDR3 has 14 residues. Trimming at V came to 6 bases and at J to 3 bases, leaving 5 bases not matched to a gene. The CDR3 DNA sequence: TGTGCCAGCAGGGGGGGACAGGGGCGCTACGAGCAGTACTCC. Residues: CASRGGQGRYEQYS.

The V and J genes are TRBV7-9 and TRBJ2-5, with D unclear. The V gene's germline CDR1 is SEHNR and CDR2 FQNEAQ (reference sequence). Trimming took 1 base from V and 5 from J, leaving 5 bases between them. The CDR3 covers 12 residues. CDR3 protein: CASSLGPETQYF. The CDR3 DNA sequence: TGTGCCAGCAGCTTAGGGCCGGAGACCCAGTACTTC. Full variable domain (outside the CDR3, taken from reference TRBV7-9 and TRBJ2-5): DTGVSQNPRHKITKRGQNVTFRCDPISEHNRLYWYRQTLGQGPEFLTYFQNEAQLEKSRLLSDRFSAERPKGSFSTLEIQRTEQGDSAMYLCASSLGPETQYFGPGTRLLVL.

The rearrangement joins TRBV20-1 to TRBJ2-3, with TRBD1 as a possible D gene (6 bases). Trimming left V 5 bases short and J 4 bases short, with 16 bases between. CDR3 length equals 14 residues. Germline values: CDR1 DFQATT, CDR2 SNEGSKA (reference sequence). CDR3: CSASDIGGSDTQYF. The CDR3 nucleotides are TGCAGTGCTTCGGACATAGGGGGATCAGATACGCAGTATTTT.

The chain combines TRBV27 with TRBJ1-6, with 8 bases matching TRBD1. V lost 5 bases, J lost 9 bases, and 6 bases stayed unmatched. Germline V CDR1 and CDR2: MNHEY, SMNVEV (reference sequence). The CDR3 spans 14 residues. The DNA for the CDR3 is TGTGCCAGCAGTATGGACAGGGAGGGTTCACCCCTCCACTTT. Amino acid sequence: CASSMDREGSPLHF.

The chain couples TRBV6-1 to TRBJ2-3; D not certain. The CDR3 is 12 residues long. Germline V gene lookup returns CDR1 MNHNS and CDR2 SASEGT. Trimming shortened V by 2 bases and J by 4 bases, and 4 bases separated the two germline ends. In nucleotides, the CDR3 is TGTGCCAGCAGTGAACCTGCAGATACGCAGTATTTT. This gives the protein CASSEPADTQYF.

The genes are TRBV10-3 and TRBJ2-3; 7 nucleotides line up with TRBD2. In germline, CDR1 is ENHRY, CDR2 SYGVKD. Trimming at V came to 6 bases and at J to 4 bases, leaving 7 bases not matched to a gene. The CDR3 totals 14 residues. The CDR3 nucleotides are TGTGCCATCAGAGAGCGGGATGTTGCAGATACGCAGTATTTT. As protein: CAIRERDVADTQYF.

This chain joins TRBV6-2 or TRBV6-3 and TRBJ2-3; TRBD2 might be the D (6 bases). V lost 2 bases and J lost 5, with 14 bases in between. Germline CDR1 reads MNHEY; CDR2 reads SVGEGT. The CDR3 is made up of 15 amino acids. Written as DNA, the CDR3 is TGTGCCAGCAGTTACGGGGGGTTTGATAAAGATACGCAGTATTTT. Encoded protein: CASSYGGFDKDTQYF.

V and J are TRBV6-1 and TRBJ1-1; 8 nucleotides align to TRBD1. The germline gives CDR1 MNHNS, CDR2 SASEGT. CDR3 length: 13 residues. The J segment lost 10 bases and the V segment lost 1 base, leaving 5 bases of the junction unmatched. CDR3 nucleotides: TGTGCCAGCAGTGAAGGGACAGGGATAGGAGCTTTCTTT. It specifies CASSEGTGIGAFF.

The V gene is TRBV20-1, the J gene TRBJ1-2; 7 nucleotides line up with TRBD1. Germline values: CDR1 DFQATT, CDR2 SNEGSKA (reference sequence). With V trimmed by 0 bases and J by 4 bases, 11 bases remained unmatched. This CDR3 is 16 amino acids long. CDR3: CSARDPAGGVGYGYTF. In DNA form, the CDR3 reads TGCAGTGCTAGAGATCCGGCAGGGGGAGTCGGCTATGGCTACACCTTC.

The chain recombines TRBV20-1 with TRBJ1-5; D perhaps matches TRBD1 (5 bases). The CDR3 has 13 amino acids. CDR1 and CDR2 from the germline V gene are DFQATT and SNEGSKA (reference sequence). Trimming removed 3 bases from V and 4 bases from J, with 10 bases in between. CDR3 residues: CSASRALNQPQHF. CDR3 coding DNA: TGCAGTGCTAGCAGGGCTTTGAATCAGCCCCAGCATTTT.

With regard to this clonotype: The CDR3 carries no conserved terminal phenylalanine or tryptophan, so it likely arises from a read error. The chain links TRBV7-8 to TRBJ1-1; D is unclear. The CDR3 runs 13 residues. The germline V gene has CDR1 SGHVS and CDR2 FQNEAQ. The V end lost 1 base, the J end lost 0 bases, and 3 bases lay between the germline ends. Written as DNA, the CDR3 is TGTGCCAGCAGCTTAGACTTGAACACTGAAGCTTTCCTT. Its translation: CASSLDLNTEAFL.

A few counts support this clonotype. The genes are TRBV10-3 and TRBJ1-5, with unresolved D. CDR1 and CDR2 (germline): ENHRY, SYGVKD. Trimming took off 5 bases at V and 0 bases at J, with 5 bases between the two ends. The CDR3 is made up of 13 amino acids. Written as DNA, the CDR3 is TGTGCCATCAGTTGGAGTAGCAATCAGCCCCAGCATTTT. It yields the protein CAISWSSNQPQHF.

Note on this clonotype: One end of the junction fails to match germline, which may point to a read error. V gene TRBV6-1 combines with J gene TRBJ2-5; a possible D gene is TRBD1 (5 bases). The CDR3 is 13 amino acids. CDR1 is MNHNS and CDR2 is SASEGT in the germline V gene. The CDR3 reads CASSEGAEGTQYF. The CDR3 DNA reads as TGTGCCAGCAGCGAAGGGGCTGAAGGGACCCAGTACTTC.

This clonotype was seen many times. The genes are TRBV6-1 and TRBJ1-5; 7 positions agree with TRBD1. With V trimmed by 4 bases and J by 4 bases, 1 base remained unmatched. Per the germline V gene, CDR1 is MNHNS and CDR2 is SASEGT. The CDR3 runs 13 residues. CDR3 nucleotide sequence: TGTGCCAGCAGTGTGGGACAGAATCAGCCCCAGCATTTT. Its translation is CASSVGQNQPQHF.